This TCR beta chain was captured in a study of response to subunit inactivated influenza vaccine listed by TCRdb under 2018. Turning to the overall study: Deep quantitative T cell receptor repertoire profiling was used in the study to track responses to a trivalent subunit inactivated influenza vaccine. The research as a whole found: According to the authors, only a limited number of new T cells may be recruited by each seasonal influenza vaccination.

The sample holds a few counts of this clonotype. Its specific antigen is unknown. Per-base quality was not reported, and no clone a single base away is much larger than it. Library method: RT-PCR. Sequencing used an Illumina HiSeq 2500. TCRdb passed the public sequencing reads through fastp at Q25 and MiXCR, retaining productive beta sequences. CDR3 protein sequences are deduplicated, and each keeps its most common genes and DNA. The sample table shows more than 700,000 distinct CDR3 sequences, and 21% are seen once. The biggest ten clones account for roughly 10% of the sample. The germline V gene (reference sequence) supplies CDR1 MNHEY and CDR2 SMNVEV. Counted from cysteine to phenylalanine, this CDR3 has 14 amino acids. Of all the DNA, just the CDR3 is kept, 42 bases in frame from base 1. Trimming removed 3 bases from V and 4 bases from J; the gene matches leave 3 bases unexplained.

The chain is encoded by TRBV27 joined to TRBJ2-3, with TRBD2 identical over 8 junction bases. The sample consisted of PBMCs from blood, taken more than 4 days after vaccination. The sequence derives from a man aged 50-60 years who received an inactivated influenza vaccine. Donor details come from another sample of the same person, matched by shared clones. The DNA reads TGTGCCAGCAGTTTTGCGGGGGGCCCAGATACGCAGTATTTT. This translates into CASSFAGGPDTQYF.